What follows are 29 T cell receptor beta chains derived from one specimen sequenced in a study of blood T cell repertoires in COVID-19. Here immunoSEQ multiplex PCR was the method, and the copy in TCRdb shows in-frame clones only, minus some. Seen here are 87,000 or so clones, roughly four fifths observed once, and the top ten hold about 2%. The sequenced material came from peripheral blood. The receptors derive from a woman aged 70 to 79 with acute or convalescent COVID-19.

The CDR3 DNA reads TGTGCCAGCGAAACTAATAATTCACCCCTCCACTTT. It translates to CASETNNSPLHF. The chain links TRBV5-5 to TRBJ1-6; D remains ambiguous. CDR1 and CDR2 (germline): SGHKS, YYEKEE (reference sequence). The CDR3 loop spans 12 amino acids. Trimming left V 7 bases short and J 5 bases short, with 7 bases between.

This clone appeared a single time. This chain links TRBV18 with TRBJ2-3; the match to TRBD1 covers 8 bases. The V gene's germline CDR1 is KGHSH and CDR2 LQKENI. CDR3 length: 19 amino acids. V shed 4 bases and J 8 bases; nucleotides not matched to a gene: 23. Written as DNA, the CDR3 is TGTGCCAGCTCACTCCGGGACAGGAGACTATCCACAGATACCGGTACGCAGTATTTT. Its protein is CASSLRDRRLSTDTGTQYF. The full variable domain, completed using reference TRBV18 and TRBJ2-3, is NAGVMQNPRHLVRRRGQEARLRCSPMKGHSHVYWYRQLPEEGLKFMVYLQKENIIDESGMPKERFSAEFPKEGPSILRIQQVVRGDSAAYFCASSLRDRRLSTDTGTQYFGPGTRLTVL.

This chain uses TRBV5-1 with TRBJ1-5; D perhaps matches TRBD1 (5 bases). V lost 2 bases and J 4 bases, leaving 16 bases between the germline ends. Germline assignment: CDR1 SGHRS and CDR2 YFSETQ. The CDR3 runs 16 residues. The CDR3, as DNA: TGCGCCAGCAGCTTCTTTCCAGGGTCTTCAAATCAGCCCCAGCATTTT. Translation gives CASSFFPGSSNQPQHF.

The sample holds a few counts of this clone. The chain carries TRBV7-6 and TRBJ1-1; no definite D call. From germline, CDR1 is SGHVS and CDR2 FNYEAQ. Trimming removed 5 bases at V and 5 bases at J, with 9 bases between. The CDR3 covers 12 residues. For the CDR3, the DNA is TGTGCCAGCAGCGGGCGGGGTACTGAAGCTTTCTTT. It specifies CASSGRGTEAFF. The whole variable domain, filled in from reference TRBV7-6 and TRBJ1-1, reads GAGVSQSPRYKVTKRGQDVALRCDPISGHVSLYWYRQALGQGPEFLTYFNYEAQQDKSGLPNDRFSAERPEGSISTLTIQRTEQRDSAMYRCASSGRGTEAFFGQGTRLTVV.

This chain joins TRBV19 and TRBJ1-1, with D possibly being TRBD1 (6 bases). Germline assignment: CDR1 LNHDA and CDR2 SQIVND (reference sequence). The germline V and J ends were trimmed by 5 bases and 1 base, with 17 bases remaining between them. CDR3 size: 16 residues. CDR3 coding DNA: TGTGCCAGTAGTTACCCCTGGACAGTGAAGAACACTGAAGCTTTCTTT. This gives the protein CASSYPWTVKNTEAFF.

This clone was seen a few times. The rearrangement links TRBV30 to TRBJ2-2; TRBD2 matches at 7 bases. The length of the CDR3 is 14 residues. J gave up 3 bases and V 7 bases, and 8 bases lay outside the gene matches. Germline V gives CDR1 GTSNPN, CDR2 SVGIG (reference sequence). The CDR3: CALAEGGYTGELFF. The DNA of the CDR3 is TGTGCCTTGGCCGAGGGAGGGTACACCGGGGAGCTGTTTTTT.

The V call is TRBV29-1, the J call TRBJ2-7; tentative D call: TRBD1 (5 bases). Germline V gene sequence: CDR1 SQVTM, CDR2 ANQGSEA. This CDR3 is built from 12 residues. The germline V and J ends were trimmed by 7 bases and 4 bases, with 14 bases remaining between them. CDR3 sequence (DNA): TGCAGCGGAAAGCAGCAGGGTTACGAGCAGTACTTC. Amino acid sequence: CSGKQQGYEQYF.

The V gene is TRBV9, the J gene TRBJ1-2; TRBD1 matches at 11 bases. Trimming cost V 3 bases and J 8 bases; bases outside gene matches: 9. The CDR3 consists of 15 residues. Germline V gene sequence: CDR1 SGDLS, CDR2 YYNGEE. The CDR3 loop reads CASSAEGQGALGYTF. For the CDR3, the DNA is TGTGCCAGCAGCGCTGAAGGACAGGGGGCATTGGGCTACACCTTC.

V gene TRBV18 combines with J gene TRBJ2-5, with no clear D. Germline V gene data show CDR1 as KGHSH and CDR2 as LQKENI. The CDR3 extends over 14 amino acids. V was pared by 3 bases and J by 5 bases, with 13 bases between. CDR3 coding DNA: TGTGCCAGCTCACCGGAACTATCCCTGGAGACCCAGTACTTC. This encodes CASSPELSLETQYF.

This chain uses TRBV2 with TRBJ1-3, with 7 bases aligning to TRBD1. CDR1 and CDR2 from the germline V gene are SNHLY and FYNNEI. This CDR3 comprises 16 residues. V was clipped by 7 bases and J by 0 bases; unmatched bases: 9. The CDR3 loop is CASIHDRVFSGNTIYF. CDR3 sequence (DNA): TGTGCCAGCATCCACGACAGGGTATTCTCTGGAAACACCATATATTTT.

The chain carries TRBV10-1 and TRBJ1-6; 7 positions match TRBD1. Germline trimming cut 4 bases from V and 6 bases from J; bases unmatched to any gene: 3. CDR1 WNHNN and CDR2 SYGVQD come from the germline V gene (reference sequence). The CDR3 totals 14 residues. The CDR3 nucleotides are TGCGCCAGCAGTGCCCGACAGGGTAATTCACCCCTCCACTTT. Translated: CASSARQGNSPLHF.

The chain is built from TRBV7-3 and TRBJ2-2, with 9 bases identical to TRBD2. CDR1 is SGHTA, CDR2 FQGTGA, per germline. CDR3 length: 14 residues. With 3 bases clipped from V and 5 bases from J, the junction kept 1 base outside the gene matches. The CDR3 DNA reads TGTGCCAGCAGCTTGGGACTAGCAACCGGGGAGCTGTTTTTT. Its translation is CASSLGLATGELFF.

This rearrangement joins TRBV7-3 to TRBJ2-3; 10 bases are a match to TRBD2. This CDR3 has 16 amino acids. Germline-derived CDR1 and CDR2 are SGHTA and FQGTGA. V shed 5 bases, J shed 3 bases, and the junction held 8 bases outside the gene matches. The DNA for the CDR3 is TGTGCCAGCAGCCCTTTAGCGGGGGGAATGACAGATACGCAGTATTTT. Its protein is CASSPLAGGMTDTQYF.

This clone was seen repeatedly, ten times or more. The V gene is TRBV11-2, the J gene TRBJ1-2; TRBD1 is a possible D gene (5 bases). Germline CDR1 SGHAT, CDR2 FQNNGV. V was trimmed by 1 base and J by 2 bases, leaving 11 bases between them. The CDR3 has 15 residues. The CDR3 here is CASSLVGQWNYGYTF. The DNA for the CDR3 is TGTGCCAGCAGCTTAGTGGGGCAGTGGAACTATGGCTACACCTTC.

V usage is TRBV30 and J usage is TRBJ1-3; 7 positions match TRBD1. The CDR3 is 14 residues long. CDR1 is GTSNPN and CDR2 is SVGIG in the germline V gene (reference sequence). V shed 5 bases, J shed 8 bases, and the junction held 12 bases outside the gene matches. The CDR3 coding sequence is TGTGCCTGGGGGGGCACAGGGGCGGCAGACACCATATATTTT. It codes for CAWGGTGAADTIYF.

The chain carries TRBV28 and TRBJ2-2, with 10 nucleotides matching TRBD1. J lost 6 bases, V lost 6 bases, and 7 bases had no gene match. The CDR3 spans 15 residues. Germline V gene sequence: CDR1 MDHEN, CDR2 SYDVKM. The CDR3 loop is CASSAGTGEPGELFF. Here the CDR3 DNA reads TGTGCCAGCAGCGCCGGGACAGGGGAACCCGGGGAGCTGTTTTTT.

The rearrangement joins TRBV11-3 to TRBJ2-1; 16 bases line up with TRBD2. The length of the CDR3 is 15 residues. Germline assignment: CDR1 SGHNT and CDR2 YENEEA. The V gene end was trimmed by 4 bases and the J gene end by 7 bases; junction bases not matched to a gene: 1. CDR3 loop: CASSWGLAGGNEQFF. The DNA of the CDR3 is TGTGCCAGCAGCTGGGGACTAGCGGGGGGGAATGAGCAGTTCTTC.

The J gene is TRBJ1-5, the V gene TRBV6-1; 7 bases are shared with TRBD1. CDR1 is MNHNS and CDR2 is SASEGT in the germline V gene. Trimming cost V 1 base and J 5 bases; bases outside gene matches: 2. This CDR3 region has 14 residues. CDR3 nucleotide sequence: TGTGCCAGCAGTGAAGTGACAGGGTATCAGCCCCAGCATTTT. This translates into CASSEVTGYQPQHF.

As regards this clone: Sequence at one end of the junction differs from germline and may be a read error. The rearrangement uses TRBV4-2 and TRBJ1-4; 9 positions match TRBD1. This CDR3 is 12 amino acids long. CDR1 and CDR2 from the germline V gene are LGHNA and YNFKEQ. The CDR3 spells CASSQEGQGRLF. The CDR3 DNA reads as TGTGCCAGCAGCCAAGAAGGACAGGGGAGGCTTTTT.

The chain employs TRBV27 and TRBJ2-7; 7 bases fit TRBD2. V trimming: 0 bases; J trimming: 3 bases; junction bases outside the gene matches: 5. The CDR3 is 15 residues long. CDR1 is MNHEY and CDR2 is SMNVEV in the germline V gene (reference sequence). CDR3 region: CASSLSFREGYEQYF. Written as DNA, the CDR3 is TGTGCCAGCAGTTTATCTTTCAGGGAGGGCTACGAGCAGTACTTC.

The rearrangement joins TRBV5-1 to TRBJ2-7; D is unclear. The CDR3 length is 15 residues. Germline assignment: CDR1 SGHRS and CDR2 YFSETQ. V lost 1 base to trimming and J lost 3 bases, with 14 bases between them. CDR3 in amino acids: CASSLSGSRDYEQYF. DNA for the CDR3: TGCGCCAGCAGCTTGTCCGGGTCCCGAGACTACGAGCAGTACTTC.

The J gene is TRBJ1-6, the V gene TRBV3-1 (or the pseudogene TRBV3-2); the D gene is possibly TRBD1 (5 bases). Trimming shortened V by 2 bases and J by 8 bases, and 13 bases separated the two germline ends. CDR1 and CDR2 (germline): LGHDT, YNNKEL (reference sequence). The CDR3 runs to 15 residues. For the CDR3, the DNA is TGTGCCAGCAGCCAACAGGGCCGCGAGGATTCACCCCTCCACTTT. It translates to CASSQQGREDSPLHF.

The V and J genes are TRBV9 and TRBJ1-4; 11 nucleotides match TRBD1. The CDR3 totals 14 residues. The junction had 7 bases not matched to a gene; V was cut back by 1 base and J by 14 bases. Germline CDR1 SGDLS, CDR2 YYNGEE. The CDR3 is CASSVRDRGAHLFF. The CDR3 DNA follows: TGTGCCAGCAGCGTAAGGGACAGGGGGGCGCACCTGTTTTTT.

The chain has TRBV5-1 and TRBJ1-1, with D uncertain. The germline V gene encodes CDR1 SGHRS and CDR2 YFSETQ. The CDR3 is 14 residues long. The germline V and J ends were trimmed by 1 base and 8 bases, with 15 bases remaining between them. CDR3 region: CASSLSNTVSEAFF. In DNA form, the CDR3 reads TGCGCCAGCAGCTTGTCTAATACGGTATCGGAAGCTTTCTTT.

J is TRBJ2-2 and V is TRBV29-1; a possible D gene is TRBD1 (5 bases). The ends were cut back, 6 bases at V and 10 bases at J, with 24 bases in the middle. From germline, CDR1 is SQVTM and CDR2 ANQGSEA. This CDR3 region has 15 residues. The chain's CDR3 is CSVARTSSGLEELFF. DNA for the CDR3: TGCAGCGTCGCGCGTACCTCTTCAGGGTTGGAGGAGCTGTTTTTT.

This chain uses TRBV30 with TRBJ1-3; no clear D. Trimming took 5 bases from V and 2 from J, leaving 13 bases between them. The CDR3 has 14 amino acids. CDR1 GTSNPN and CDR2 SVGIG come from the germline V gene (reference sequence). The CDR3 DNA reads as TGTGCCTGGTCGAGCTCAATTACTGGAAACACCATATATTTT. Amino acid sequence: CAWSSSITGNTIYF.

This chain uses TRBV29-1 with TRBJ2-1; 7 nucleotides align to TRBD1. There are 14 residues in the CDR3. The V and J ends lost 4 bases and 3 bases, in that order; junction bases with no gene match: 6. Germline CDR1 SQVTM, CDR2 ANQGSEA. This CDR3 is CSVVPGTDYNEQFF. The CDR3 DNA follows: TGCAGCGTTGTGCCCGGGACAGACTACAATGAGCAGTTCTTC.

The V call is TRBV6-5, the J call TRBJ1-1; TRBD1 might be the D (6 bases). CDR1 is MNHEY, CDR2 SVGAGI, per germline. The CDR3 runs 14 residues. The V and J ends lost 2 bases and 5 bases respectively, with 12 bases between them. The CDR3 reads CASSYPGERTEAFF. The CDR3 nucleotides read TGTGCCAGCAGTTACCCAGGGGAAAGGACTGAAGCTTTCTTT.

The V and J genes are TRBV7-8 and TRBJ1-1, with D possibly being TRBD1 (6 bases). Germline V gene data show CDR1 as SGHVS and CDR2 as FQNEAQ. With 4 bases removed from V and 5 bases from J, the gap between germline ends came to 17 bases. CDR3 length: 15 residues. CDR3 sequence: CASSSPGQNNTEAFF. CDR3 DNA: TGTGCCAGCAGCTCCCCGGGACAAAATAATACTGAAGCTTTCTTT.